Shown below are 32 T cell receptor beta chains from a single sample sequenced in a study of metastatic and nonmetastatic thyroid tumors. Patients underwent thyroid surgery, and none had received any treatment before it. With MiXCR, TCRdb called clones anew from the PCR reads. The sample has 15,000 to 20,000 clones; roughly 22% are singletons. Sequencing used adjacent normal tissue. These receptors all come from a female donor with papillary thyroid cancer or a benign thyroid nodule (not recorded which). Some clones in this sample may be carry-over from other donors' samples.

J is TRBJ2-7 and V is TRBV20-1; perhaps TRBD1 as D (6 bases). V was clipped by 3 bases and J by 0 bases, with 12 bases between them. Germline CDR1 and CDR2: DFQATT and SNEGSKA (reference sequence). CDR3 size: 14 residues. The CDR3 is CSASAGDSSYEQYF. CDR3 sequence (DNA): TGCAGTGCTAGCGCAGGGGATAGCTCCTACGAGCAGTACTTC.

This clone was detected only a few times. This rearrangement joins TRBV7-2 to TRBJ2-2; 10 nucleotides align to TRBD2. Germline V lookup: CDR1 SGHTA, CDR2 FQGNSA. The CDR3 has 17 amino acids. V gave up 1 base and J gave up 7 bases; unmatched junction bases: 9. The CDR3 spells CASSLGPGLANGGELFF. CDR3 sequence (DNA): TGTGCCAGCAGCTTAGGGCCGGGACTAGCGAACGGCGGGGAGCTGTTTTTT.

This clone has just a few counts. The chain is built from TRBV27 and TRBJ1-1, with TRBD1 identical over 8 bases. V lost 6 bases and J lost 1; bases outside the gene matches: 10. Germline-derived CDR1 and CDR2 are MNHEY and SMNVEV (reference sequence). The length of the CDR3 is 16 residues. The CDR3 DNA reads as TGTGCCAGCAGCCAATTCCAGGGGGCGTCGAACACTGAAGCTTTCTTT. This gives the protein CASSQFQGASNTEAFF.

This clone has a handful of counts. V gene TRBV12-3 or TRBV12-4 combines with J gene TRBJ2-3, with 16 bases fitting TRBD2. The CDR3 extends over 17 amino acids. The V and J ends lost 5 bases and 5 bases, in that order; junction bases with no gene match: 7. The DNA for the CDR3 is TGTGCCAGCAGTCCCGGGACTAGCGGGAGGGCCAGAGATACGCAGTATTTT. It encodes CASSPGTSGRARDTQYF.

The chain employs TRBV6-2 or TRBV6-3 and TRBJ2-1, with 10 bases aligning to TRBD2. Germline values: CDR1 MNHEY, CDR2 SVGEGT. CDR3 size: 18 residues. V was clipped by 4 bases and J by 4 bases; unmatched bases: 13. The CDR3 spells CASSSILAGWDGYNEQFF. In nucleotides, the CDR3 is TGTGCCAGCAGTTCAATACTAGCGGGATGGGATGGATACAATGAGCAGTTCTTC.

The chain is built from TRBV6-1 and TRBJ2-7, with 10 nucleotides matching TRBD1. V lost 2 bases, J lost 7 bases, and 8 bases stayed unmatched. The CDR3 is 15 residues long. Looked up from germline, CDR1 is MNHNS and CDR2 is SASEGT. The CDR3 region has the DNA TGTGCCAGCAGTGAAAGGGGACAGGGGAGCCGGGAGCAGTACTTC. This translates into CASSERGQGSREQYF.

This clone is a singleton in its sample. V gene TRBV5-1 combines with J gene TRBJ2-3; TRBD2 matches 8 bases. Germline trimming cut 4 bases from V and 0 bases from J; bases unmatched to any gene: 1. Germline CDR1 and CDR2: SGHRS and YFSETQ. This CDR3 has 14 amino acids. CDR3 in DNA: TGCGCCAGCAGCCGGGGGGGTAGCACAGATACGCAGTATTTT. Amino acid sequence: CASSRGGSTDTQYF.

Here the CDR3 DNA reads TGTGCCAGCAGCCAAGATCAGGCACCCTACAATGAGCAGTTCTTC. Translated: CASSQDQAPYNEQFF. The V and J genes are TRBV4-2 and TRBJ2-1, with unresolved D. CDR1 is LGHNA, CDR2 YNFKEQ, per germline. The CDR3 loop spans 15 amino acids. Trimming removed 0 bases at V and 2 bases at J, with 8 bases between.

The rearrangement joins TRBV25-1 to TRBJ1-2; D call uncertain. V dropped 3 bases and J dropped 4 bases, with 15 bases sitting between them. Germline V lookup: CDR1 MGHDK, CDR2 SYGVNS. This CDR3 is built from 15 residues. Written as DNA, the CDR3 is TGTGCCAGCAGTGATAGCGAGGGAGGCAGCTATGGCTACACCTTC. This translates into CASSDSEGGSYGYTF.

This clone was seen only a few times. The chain has TRBV16 and TRBJ2-7; 11 bases align to TRBD1. V lost 4 bases, J lost 5 bases, and 1 base stayed unmatched. The germline V gene has CDR1 KGHSY and CDR2 FQNENV. The CDR3 contains 13 residues. This chain's CDR3 is CASSRDRGDEQYF. The CDR3 region has the DNA TGTGCCAGCAGCCGGGACAGGGGGGACGAGCAGTACTTC.

J is TRBJ2-7 and V is TRBV28, with 8 bases aligning to TRBD1. Trimming cost V 8 bases and J 7 bases; bases outside gene matches: 13. CDR1 is MDHEN and CDR2 is SYDVKM in the germline V gene. This CDR3 has 14 amino acids. CDR3 in amino acids: CASRSISRGREQYF. CDR3 nucleotides: TGTGCCAGCCGATCAATCTCCAGGGGGCGAGAGCAGTACTTC.

This clone was counted many times. At the DNA level, this CDR3 is encoded by other sequences in the same sample as well. This chain links TRBV28 with TRBJ1-5, with TRBD1 matching 9 bases. This CDR3 is built from 14 residues. Unmatched junction bases numbered 5, after V lost 4 bases and J lost 7 bases. Germline CDR1 MDHEN, CDR2 SYDVKM. The CDR3 region is CASSYGTGNQPQHF. The CDR3 DNA reads TGTGCCAGCAGTTACGGGACAGGGAACCAGCCCCAGCATTTT.

The J gene is TRBJ1-6, the V gene TRBV19; D is possibly TRBD1 (5 bases). Germline-derived CDR1 and CDR2 are LNHDA and SQIVND (reference sequence). Deletions cut 3 bases from V and 7 bases from J, with 13 bases between. The CDR3 totals 15 residues. CDR3 protein: CASSMFGGANSPLHF. Written as DNA, the CDR3 is TGTGCCAGTAGTATGTTTGGGGGTGCGAATTCACCCCTCCACTTT.

The sample holds a few counts of this clone. This chain joins TRBV2 and TRBJ1-5, with a weak D call TRBD1 (5 bases). V was trimmed by 9 bases and J by 9 bases, leaving 15 bases between them. CDR3 length: 12 amino acids. Germline CDR1 and CDR2: SNHLY and FYNNEI. CDR3 sequence (DNA): TGTGCCAGTGGGACGGGTTTGGGGCCCCAGCATTTT. Translation gives CASGTGLGPQHF.

This clone was found a few times. The same CDR3 also results from other DNA sequences found in this sample. CDR3 nucleotide sequence: TGTGCCAGCTCACTTACTAGCGGGAGTAAAACAGATACGCAGTATTTT. Translating gives CASSLTSGSKTDTQYF. This rearrangement joins TRBV18 to TRBJ2-3; TRBD2 matches at 11 bases. This CDR3 has 16 residues. The junction had 6 bases not matched to a gene; V was cut back by 4 bases and J by 3 bases. The germline V gene encodes CDR1 KGHSH and CDR2 LQKENI.

Comments on this clone: An end of the junction does not agree with germline; a read error may underlie this. J is TRBJ2-7 and V is TRBV3-1, with 9 bases identical to TRBD2. The germline V gene encodes CDR1 LGHDT and CDR2 YNNKEL (reference sequence). The CDR3 runs 14 residues. The CDR3 DNA reads TGTGCCCGCAGCCCTACTAGCGGGTCCTCCGAGCAGTACTTC. Amino acid sequence: CARSPTSGSSEQYF.

This chain links TRBV9 with TRBJ2-3; weak D call: TRBD1 (6 bases). CDR1 and CDR2 (germline): SGDLS, YYNGEE. This CDR3 comprises 15 residues. The V end lost 2 bases, the J end lost 2 bases, and 12 bases lay between the germline ends. CDR3 sequence reads: CASSVRDTYTDTQYF. CDR3 nucleotides: TGTGCCAGCAGCGTGAGGGACACATACACAGATACGCAGTATTTT.

In this sample, this clone turned up many times. The CDR3 region has the DNA TGTGCCAGTAGCACGGGATTTAGCAATCAGCCCCAGCATTTT. Translating it yields CASSTGFSNQPQHF. The rearrangement uses TRBV19 and TRBJ1-5; D gene unclear. The ends were cut back, 6 bases at V and 0 bases at J, with 9 bases in the middle. The germline V gene has CDR1 LNHDA and CDR2 SQIVND (reference sequence). This CDR3 is 14 amino acids long.

The V call is TRBV20-1, the J call TRBJ2-2, with 10 bases aligning to TRBD2. The V and J ends lost 0 bases and 4 bases, in that order; junction bases with no gene match: 14. CDR1 is DFQATT and CDR2 is SNEGSKA in the germline V gene (reference sequence). The length of the CDR3 is 19 residues. This chain's CDR3 is CSARDTVSSGSLGTGELFF. The CDR3 DNA is TGCAGTGCTAGAGACACCGTCTCTAGCGGGAGCCTGGGCACCGGGGAGCTGTTTTTT.

In this sample, this clone turned up many times. The chain employs TRBV6-1 and TRBJ2-2; the D call may be TRBD1 or TRBD2 (5 bases each). V was cut by 6 bases and J by 1 base, with 15 bases left in between. Germline lookup yields CDR1 MNHNS and CDR2 SASEGT. CDR3 size: 16 residues. The CDR3 sequence: CASSRQRGWNTGELFF. The CDR3 region has the DNA TGTGCCAGCAGCCGACAGAGGGGTTGGAACACCGGGGAGCTGTTTTTT.

The chain has TRBV20-1 and TRBJ2-7, with TRBD2 matching over 13 bases. The germline V gene has CDR1 DFQATT and CDR2 SNEGSKA (reference sequence). V gave up 2 bases and J gave up 3 bases; unmatched junction bases: 4. This CDR3 spans 15 amino acids. The CDR3 reads CSARLTSGGDYEQYF. CDR3 in DNA: TGCAGTGCTAGACTTACTAGCGGGGGGGACTACGAGCAGTACTTC.

The chain has TRBV5-1 and TRBJ2-2; D unresolved. Trimming took off 0 bases at V and 3 bases at J, with 6 bases between the two ends. Germline-derived CDR1 and CDR2 are SGHRS and YFSETQ. The CDR3 contains 14 residues. The CDR3 is CASSLGADTGELFF. The CDR3 DNA sequence: TGCGCCAGCAGCTTGGGCGCTGACACCGGGGAGCTGTTTTTT. Supplemented by reference TRBV5-1 and TRBJ2-2, the full variable domain reads KAGVTQTPRYLIKTRGQQVTLSCSPISGHRSVSWYQQTPGQGLQFLFEYFSETQRNKGNFPGRFSGRQFSNSRSEMNVSTLELGDSALYLCASSLGADTGELFFGEGSRLTVL.

The chain carries TRBV28 and TRBJ2-1; TRBD2 agrees at 7 bases. The J segment lost 8 bases and the V segment lost 2 bases, leaving 6 bases of the junction unmatched. CDR3 length equals 14 residues. Germline CDR1 MDHEN, CDR2 SYDVKM. In DNA, the CDR3 is TGTGCCAGCAGTTTAGGGGGGAGGGAGGATGAGCAGTTCTTC. Translated, it gives CASSLGGREDEQFF.

Comments on this clone: A much more abundant neighbour one base away suggests this may be a read error. The genes are TRBV11-2 and TRBJ2-7, with 7 bases identical to TRBD2. The length of the CDR3 is 14 residues. The V and J ends lost 5 bases and 3 bases, in that order; junction bases with no gene match: 7. Germline V gene lookup returns CDR1 SGHAT and CDR2 FQNNGV. The DNA of the CDR3 is TGTGCCAGCAGCCCAGTGGGGGGGAACTACGAGCAGTACTTC. It codes for CASSPVGGNYEQYF.

The rearrangement links TRBV20-1 to TRBJ1-1, with a weak D call TRBD1 (5 bases). The CDR3 covers 13 residues. Trimming took off 6 bases at V and 3 bases at J, with 14 bases between the two ends. CDR1 and CDR2 from the germline V gene are DFQATT and SNEGSKA (reference sequence). For the CDR3, the DNA is TGCAGTGCGGCCCCAGGGTATGACACTGAAGCTTTCTTT. It codes for CSAAPGYDTEAFF.

The chain links TRBV4-1 to TRBJ2-7, with 10 bases lining up with TRBD1. CDR1 is MGHRA and CDR2 is YSYEKL in the germline V gene. V lost 5 bases to trimming and J lost 6 bases; unmatched junction nucleotides: 10. This CDR3 region has 15 residues. The CDR3 DNA reads as TGCGCCAGCAGCTGGAGGGGGACAGGGGACTCCGAGCAGTACTTC. Protein: CASSWRGTGDSEQYF.

This clone has more than one count but fewer than ten. This chain connects TRBV20-1 to TRBJ1-1; D ambiguous. Per germline, CDR1 DFQATT and CDR2 SNEGSKA (reference sequence). Deletions cut 0 bases from V and 8 bases from J, with 7 bases between. The CDR3 totals 11 residues. The CDR3 protein is CSARDVGEAFF. For the CDR3, the DNA is TGCAGTGCTAGAGATGTGGGGGAAGCTTTCTTT.

The chain uses TRBV20-1 and TRBJ2-7, with D unclear. V gave up 3 bases and J gave up 0 bases, with 15 bases separating them. The CDR3 is 15 residues long. Looked up from germline, CDR1 is DFQATT and CDR2 is SNEGSKA (reference sequence). Here the CDR3 DNA reads TGCAGTGCTAGGGTCCCAAAGACCTCCTCCTACGAGCAGTACTTC. Amino acids: CSARVPKTSSYEQYF.

The chain has TRBV13 and TRBJ1-1; the D is unclear. Between the trimmed V and J ends, which lost 8 bases and 1 base, there was a span of 11 bases. The CDR3 contains 13 residues. Germline lookup yields CDR1 PRHDT and CDR2 FYEKMQ (reference sequence). The CDR3, as DNA: TGTGCCAGCGATAGAAGAGGGAACACTGAAGCTTTCTTT. Translation gives CASDRRGNTEAFF. Full variable domain (remainder filled in from reference TRBV13 and TRBJ1-1): AAGVIQSPRHLIKEKRETATLKCYPIPRHDTVYWYQQGPGQDPQFLISFYEKMQSDKGSIPDRFSAQQFSDYHSELNMSSLELGDSALYFCASDRRGNTEAFFGQGTRLTVV.

There are a few counts of this clone. The rearrangement joins TRBV6-6 to TRBJ1-2; 7 nucleotides agree with TRBD1. Looked up from germline, CDR1 is MNHNY and CDR2 is SVGAGI (reference sequence). With V trimmed by 2 bases and J by 6 bases, 3 bases remained unmatched. CDR3 length: 13 amino acids. Here the CDR3 DNA reads TGTGCCAGCAGTTACCGGGACAGCGATGGCTACACCTTC. Amino acids: CASSYRDSDGYTF.

This clone appeared a few times. This rearrangement joins TRBV6-1 to TRBJ2-7; 8 nucleotides line up with TRBD1. The CDR3 length is 13 residues. Unmatched junction bases numbered 7, after V lost 7 bases and J lost 5 bases. Germline V gene data show CDR1 as MNHNS and CDR2 as SASEGT. The CDR3 loop is CASTGTGLDEQYF. The CDR3 nucleotides are TGTGCCAGCACCGGGACAGGTTTGGACGAGCAGTACTTC.

This clone was found a few times. Within the sample, other DNA sequences also encode this same CDR3. The chain employs TRBV6-1 and TRBJ2-7; the D gene is possibly TRBD2 (5 bases). Germline assignment: CDR1 MNHNS and CDR2 SASEGT. The V end lost 3 bases, the J end lost 4 bases, and 10 bases lay between the germline ends. The CDR3 runs to 13 residues. CDR3: CASSERGLYEQYF. CDR3 DNA sequence: TGTGCCAGCAGTGAGAGAGGGCTGTACGAGCAGTACTTC.